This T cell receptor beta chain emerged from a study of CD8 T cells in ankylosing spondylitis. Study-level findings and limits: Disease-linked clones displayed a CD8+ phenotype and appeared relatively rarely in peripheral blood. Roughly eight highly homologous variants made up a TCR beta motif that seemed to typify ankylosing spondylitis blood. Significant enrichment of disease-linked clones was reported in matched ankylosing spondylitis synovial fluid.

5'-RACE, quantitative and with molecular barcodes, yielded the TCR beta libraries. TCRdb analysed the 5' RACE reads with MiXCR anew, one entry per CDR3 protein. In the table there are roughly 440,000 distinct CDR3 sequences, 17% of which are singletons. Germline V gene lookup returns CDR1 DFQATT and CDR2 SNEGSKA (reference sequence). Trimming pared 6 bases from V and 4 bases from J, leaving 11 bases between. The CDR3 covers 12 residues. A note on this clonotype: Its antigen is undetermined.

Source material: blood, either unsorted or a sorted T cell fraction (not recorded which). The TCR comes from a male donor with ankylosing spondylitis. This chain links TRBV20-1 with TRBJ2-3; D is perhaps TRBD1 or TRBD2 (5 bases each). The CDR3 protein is CSALGTADTQYF. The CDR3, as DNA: TGCAGTGCCCTAGGGACGGCAGATACGCAGTATTTT.